This TCR beta chain was observed in a study of blood T cell repertoires in COVID-19. On the study more broadly: Collection of acute and convalescent COVID-19 samples took place in the United States, Italy and Spain. The analysed material was cDNA or gDNA that came from T cells, B-cell-depleted T cells, or PBMCs.

Sequenced by immunoSEQ multiplex PCR; TCRdb stores in-frame clones only, minus some. In the table there are 160,000 or so clones, approximately 80% of which are singletons. The CDR3 length is 17 residues. Trimming took 0 bases from V and 1 from J, leaving 16 bases between them. In germline, CDR1 is SGHDT, CDR2 YYEEEE. The TCR was taken from a man in his 60s with acute or convalescent COVID-19. The sequenced sample consisted of peripheral blood. The gene calls are TRBV5-6 and TRBJ1-1; D is uncertain. CDR3 coding DNA: TGTGCCAGCAGCTTGGGTTACGGGGAGTCCCCGAACACTGAAGCTTTCTTT. The encoded protein is CASSLGYGESPNTEAFF.